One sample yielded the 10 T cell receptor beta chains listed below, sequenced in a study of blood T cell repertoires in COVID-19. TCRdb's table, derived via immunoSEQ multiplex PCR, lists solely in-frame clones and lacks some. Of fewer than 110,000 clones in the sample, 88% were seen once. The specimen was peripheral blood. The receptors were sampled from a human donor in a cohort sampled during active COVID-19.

The CDR3 here is CAWSAVGYTF. CDR3 nucleotide sequence: TGTGCCTGGAGTGCAGTGGGCTACACCTTC. The chain employs TRBV30 and TRBJ1-2, with D unresolved. CDR1 GTSNPN and CDR2 SVGIG come from the germline V gene (reference sequence). Trimming cost V 1 base and J 8 bases, with 5 bases left between them. The CDR3 totals 10 residues.

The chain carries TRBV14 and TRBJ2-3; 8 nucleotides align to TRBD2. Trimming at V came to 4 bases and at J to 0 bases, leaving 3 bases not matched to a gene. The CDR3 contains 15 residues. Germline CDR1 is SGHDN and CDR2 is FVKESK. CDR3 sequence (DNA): TGTGCCAGCAGCCCGCGGGGGGCTAGCACAGATACGCAGTATTTT. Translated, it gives CASSPRGASTDTQYF.

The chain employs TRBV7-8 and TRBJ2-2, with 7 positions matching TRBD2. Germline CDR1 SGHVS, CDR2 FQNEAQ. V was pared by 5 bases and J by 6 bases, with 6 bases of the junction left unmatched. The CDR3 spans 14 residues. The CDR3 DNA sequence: TGTGCCAGCAGCCCGCGGGACTACGCCGGGGAGCTGTTTTTT. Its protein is CASSPRDYAGELFF.

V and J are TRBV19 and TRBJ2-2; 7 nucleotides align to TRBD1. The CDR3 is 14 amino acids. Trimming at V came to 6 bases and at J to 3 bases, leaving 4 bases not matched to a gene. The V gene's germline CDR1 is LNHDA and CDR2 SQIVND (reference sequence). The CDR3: CASRGQGDTGELFF. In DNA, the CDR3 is TGTGCCAGTAGAGGTCAGGGGGACACCGGGGAGCTGTTTTTT.

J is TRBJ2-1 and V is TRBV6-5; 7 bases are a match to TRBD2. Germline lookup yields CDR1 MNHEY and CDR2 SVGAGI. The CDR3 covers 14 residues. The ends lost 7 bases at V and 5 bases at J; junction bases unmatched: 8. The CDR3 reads CASTNPLADNEQFF. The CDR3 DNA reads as TGTGCCAGCACCAATCCCCTAGCGGACAATGAGCAGTTCTTC.

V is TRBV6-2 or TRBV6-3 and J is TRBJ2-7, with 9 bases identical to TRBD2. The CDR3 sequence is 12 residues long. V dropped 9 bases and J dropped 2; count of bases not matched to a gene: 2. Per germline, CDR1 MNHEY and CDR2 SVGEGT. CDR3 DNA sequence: TGTGCCAGTAGCGGGAGCCCCTACGAGCAGTACTTC. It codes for CASSGSPYEQYF.

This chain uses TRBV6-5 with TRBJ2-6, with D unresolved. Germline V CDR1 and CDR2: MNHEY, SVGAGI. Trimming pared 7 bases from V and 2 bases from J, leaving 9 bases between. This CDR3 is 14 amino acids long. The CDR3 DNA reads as TGTGCCAGCACGCTCTACCCTGGGGCCAACGTCCTGACTTTC. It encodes CASTLYPGANVLTF.

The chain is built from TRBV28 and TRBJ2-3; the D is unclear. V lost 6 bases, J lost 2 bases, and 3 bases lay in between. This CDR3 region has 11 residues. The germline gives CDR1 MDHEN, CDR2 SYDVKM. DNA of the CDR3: TGTGCCAGCAGCGTCACAGATACGCAGTATTTT. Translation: CASSVTDTQYF. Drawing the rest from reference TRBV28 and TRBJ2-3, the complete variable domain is DVKVTQSSRYLVKRTGEKVFLECVQDMDHENMFWYRQDPGLGLRLIYFSYDVKMKEKGDIPEGYSVSREKKERFSLILESASTNQTSMYLCASSVTDTQYFGPGTRLTVL.

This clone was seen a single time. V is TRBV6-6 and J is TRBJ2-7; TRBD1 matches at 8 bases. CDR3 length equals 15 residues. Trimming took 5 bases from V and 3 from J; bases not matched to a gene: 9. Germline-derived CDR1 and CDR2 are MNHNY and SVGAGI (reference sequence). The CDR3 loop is CASSPGQGKFYEQYF. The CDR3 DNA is TGTGCCAGCAGTCCTGGACAGGGCAAATTCTACGAGCAGTACTTC.

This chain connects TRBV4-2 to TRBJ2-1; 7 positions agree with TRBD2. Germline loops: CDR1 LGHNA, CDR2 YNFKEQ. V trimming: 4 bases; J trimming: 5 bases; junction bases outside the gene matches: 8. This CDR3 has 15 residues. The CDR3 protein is CASSPGPSGNNEQFF. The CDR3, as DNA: TGTGCCAGCAGCCCGGGGCCTAGCGGAAACAATGAGCAGTTCTTC.